Only a few counts were recorded for the clone carrying this T cell receptor (beta chain). What it binds is unknown. This record comes from a study of blood T cells in healthy people across ages. Whole-study results and caveats: Naive T cell percentage showed a strong correlation with TCR beta diversity. Donors of long life had a larger count of naive CD4+ cells and greater diversity than aged donors.

The second PCR ran roughly 6 to 12 cycles with a sample-barcoded 5' primer and J-beta primers. TCRdb redid the calling of the 5' RACE reads with MiXCR, one entry per CDR3 protein. The data show 750,000 to 1,000,000 distinct CDR3 sequences, with almost 30% seen just once and 9.5% to 13% held by the top ten. Germline V gene lookup returns CDR1 MNHEY and CDR2 SVGAGI. The CDR3 spans 15 residues. V shed 2 bases and J shed 6 bases, with 15 bases lying between them. Separately, the same data were catalogued under a study of T cells of mothers and their children.

The chain couples TRBV6-5 to TRBJ2-3; D not certain. The sequencing input was blood. This sequence originates from a woman aged 40 to 50 in good health. CDR3: CASSYERPARDTQYF. CDR3 DNA sequence: TGTGCCAGCAGTTACGAGAGGCCAGCTCGGGATACGCAGTATTTT.